A single sample is the source of the 13 T cell receptor beta chains below, sequenced in a study of breast tumors, draining lymph nodes, adjacent tissues. TCRdb re-called the multiplex PCR reads with MiXCR, one entry per CDR3 protein. The sample has approximately 190,000 distinct CDR3 sequences; roughly 31% are singletons. The lymph nodes were axillary draining lymph nodes from breast cancer patients. The sequencing input was axillary lymph node tissue. All receptors come from a female donor with breast cancer. Some clones in this sample may be carry-over from other donors' samples.

The rearrangement joins TRBV24-1 to TRBJ1-5, with unresolved D. V was shortened by 6 bases and J by 6 bases, with 14 bases between the two germline ends. The CDR3 spans 14 residues. Germline loops: CDR1 KGHDR, CDR2 SFDVKD. CDR3 DNA sequence: TGTGCCACCAGTAATGGTCCCGAAGGTCAGCCCCAGCATTTT. Residues: CATSNGPEGQPQHF.

Points on this clonotype: Germline is not matched at one junction end, which may reflect a read error. V is TRBV6-5 and J is TRBJ2-1; D is perhaps TRBD2 (6 bases). The germline CDR1 and CDR2 sequences are MNHEY and SVGAGI. The CDR3 has 14 amino acids. The CDR3 region is CASSHRGRSNEQSF. CDR3 DNA sequence: TGTGCCAGCAGTCACCGGGGGAGGTCGAATGAGCAGTCCTTC.

To note about this clonotype: The conserved phenylalanine or tryptophan is not found at the CDR3 terminus, so this likely reflects a read error. Because the CDR3's place on the DNA is in doubt, the DNA is left out and the CDR3 is given as listed by TCRdb. The gene calls are TRBV7-2 and TRBJ2-5; whether TRBD1, the table's D call, matches the DNA was not checked. From germline, CDR1 is SGHTA and CDR2 FQGNSA. The CDR3 has 14 residues if both end residues are counted. CDR3 in amino acids: CASSLQGRGETQHV.

This clonotype was seen repeatedly, ten times or more. The chain employs TRBV5-1 and TRBJ2-1, with D hard to call. Looked up from germline, CDR1 is SGHRS and CDR2 is YFSETQ. The CDR3 extends over 12 amino acids. V lost 0 bases and J 2 bases, leaving 0 bases between the germline ends. The CDR3 region is CASSLAYNEQFF. The CDR3 coding sequence is TGCGCCAGCAGCTTGGCCTACAATGAGCAGTTCTTC.

This clonotype was detected many times. This chain links TRBV7-2 with TRBJ2-3; D is uncertain. CDR1 and CDR2 from the germline V gene are SGHTA and FQGNSA. This CDR3 is 14 amino acids long. The ends were cut back, 4 bases at V and 6 bases at J, with 14 bases in the middle. The CDR3 here is CASSSPWGSDTQYF. For the CDR3, the DNA is TGTGCCAGCAGCTCCCCTTGGGGTTCCGATACGCAGTATTTT.

This clonotype was found many times. The genes are TRBV6-1 and TRBJ2-5; D is undetermined. The V end lost 10 bases, the J end lost 5 bases, and 8 bases lay between the germline ends. Germline CDR1 and CDR2: MNHNS and SASEGT. The CDR3 spans 10 residues. The CDR3 DNA sequence: TGTGCCATCGACTCGGAGACCCAGTACTTC. This translates into CAIDSETQYF.

This clonotype was recorded at least ten times. J is TRBJ1-6 and V is TRBV3-1; D call uncertain. CDR3 size: 12 residues. V was trimmed by 3 bases and J by 13 bases, leaving 10 bases between them. Looked up from germline, CDR1 is LGHDT and CDR2 is YNNKEL (reference sequence). The DNA of the CDR3 is TGTGCCAGCAGCCAGAGAGTGGGGCCCCTCCACTTT. It yields the protein CASSQRVGPLHF.

This clonotype was seen ten or more times. V gene TRBV3-1 combines with J gene TRBJ2-7; possible D gene TRBD1, 6 bases. This CDR3 region has 13 residues. CDR1 is LGHDT and CDR2 is YNNKEL in the germline V gene (reference sequence). The germline V and J ends were trimmed by 5 bases and 4 bases, with 12 bases remaining between them. For the CDR3, the DNA is TGTGCCAGCAGCTTGCTAGGGGGTTACGAGCAGTACTTC. Amino acids: CASSLLGGYEQYF.

Concerning this clonotype: A junction end diverges from the germline sequence, so it may reflect a read error. In DNA, the CDR3 is TGCGCCGGCAGTGCTGGACGGAGCTACGAGCAGTACTTC. This translates into CAGSAGRSYEQYF. The chain is built from TRBV10-1 and TRBJ2-7; D call uncertain. The length of the CDR3 is 13 residues. In germline, CDR1 is WNHNN, CDR2 SYGVQD (reference sequence).

On this clonotype: Because the CDR3 is missing its conserved closing phenylalanine or tryptophan, this is likely a read error. This rearrangement joins TRBV9 to TRBJ1-6; D is unresolved. The V gene's germline CDR1 is SGDLS and CDR2 YYNGEE. The CDR3 covers 13 residues. CDR3 coding DNA: TGTGCCAGCGGCGTAAGAACAAATTCACCCCTCCACTCT. Encoded protein: CASGVRTNSPLHS.

The gene calls are TRBV29-1 and TRBJ2-1, with TRBD2 matching 10 bases. The CDR3 is 14 amino acids. After removal of 8 bases from V and 5 bases from J, the junction contained 9 bases not matched to a gene. CDR1 and CDR2 from the germline V gene are SQVTM and ANQGSEA. In nucleotides, the CDR3 is TGCAGCTCGCGGACTAGCGGTGTCCACAATGAGCAGTTCTTC. This codes for CSSRTSGVHNEQFF.

The rearrangement joins TRBV10-3 to TRBJ1-3; D is possibly TRBD1 (6 bases). The CDR3 is 12 amino acids. With 7 bases removed from V and 4 bases from J, the gap between germline ends came to 8 bases. The germline V gene has CDR1 ENHRY and CDR2 SYGVKD. In DNA form, the CDR3 reads TGTGCCATCACAGGACAGGGAAACACCATATATTTT. Amino acid sequence: CAITGQGNTIYF.

This clonotype occurred many times. J is TRBJ2-5 and V is TRBV5-1, with 7 nucleotides matching TRBD1. This CDR3 comprises 16 residues. Trimming cost V 4 bases and J 2 bases; bases outside gene matches: 11. Germline V CDR1 and CDR2: SGHRS, YFSETQ. CDR3 bases: TGCGCCAGCAGCATAGGGGACAGACGTTCTCAAGAGACCCAGTACTTC. Translated, it gives CASSIGDRRSQETQYF.